This T cell receptor (beta chain) comes out of a study of T cell clones after liver transplantation. The wider study: Immunosuppression withdrawal was tried within 2 years after liver transplantation in this trial.

This table comes from immunoSEQ multiplex PCR, and its TCRdb copy is limited to in-frame clones, with some not included. The sample contains about 51,000 clones, approximately 71% of which appear only once. The V gene's germline CDR1 is SGHAT and CDR2 FQNNGV. Trimming cost V 5 bases and J 1 base, with 11 bases left between them. This CDR3 is built from 14 residues. The receptor was derived from a human patient who received a liver transplant. Some T cells here may be from the graft donor. This specimen was CD4+ T cells from blood, taken around 52 months after liver transplant. The chain carries TRBV11-2 and TRBJ1-1; no firm D call. This CDR3 is CASSQEGQNTEAFF. The CDR3 nucleotides read TGTGCCAGCAGCCAGGAGGGTCAGAACACTGAAGCTTTCTTT. Filled out from reference TRBV11-2 and TRBJ1-1, the complete variable domain reads EAGVAQSPRYKIIEKRQSVAFWCNPISGHATLYWYQQILGQGPKLLIQFQNNGVVDDSQLPKDRFSAERLKGVDSTLKIQPAKLEDSAVYLCASSQEGQNTEAFFGQGTRLTVV.